The rows below give T cell receptor beta chains drawn from one sample of a study of T and B cells in COVID-19 patients. TCRdb itself ran the multiplex PCR reads through MiXCR, one entry per CDR3 protein. The sample lists 4,500 to 5,500 distinct CDR3 sequences, about 20% occurring once. Specimen: blood. These receptors were obtained from a human donor who had recovered from COVID-19. The CDR3 runs from the conserved cysteine through the conserved F or W. Size is omitted from some rows. Given values are once, few, many or a class for expanded clones.

J gene	V gene	clone size	CDR3 protein
TRBJ2-3	TRBV29-1	large	CSVATGGDTQYF
TRBJ2-2	TRBV13	medium-sized	CASSHVTGELFF
TRBJ1-3	TRBV10-3	few	CAISERNTIYF
TRBJ1-1	TRBV28	.	CASTESRDSTEAFF
TRBJ2-2	TRBV2	.	CASIAESGELFF
TRBJ2-5	TRBV29-1	large	CSAAPVRETQYF
TRBJ2-2	TRBV7-2	few	CASSLASRGAGELFF
TRBJ2-5	TRBV18	.	CASSDRGKETQYF
TRBJ2-7	TRBV27	medium-sized	CASSFIFSSSYEQYF
TRBJ1-3	TRBV13	medium-sized	CASSPGTFAGNTIYF
TRBJ2-1	TRBV6-1	medium-sized	CASSRLAWNEQFF
TRBJ2-3	TRBV6-2/TRBV6-3	medium-sized	CASRILAPSTDTQYF
TRBJ2-7	TRBV11-2	few	CASSDSPMSSYEQYF
TRBJ1-5	TRBV20-1	few	CSATRQGGEPQHF
TRBJ2-3	TRBV20-1	many	CSARRLADTDTQYF
TRBJ2-1	TRBV28	.	CASSMGAADEQFF
TRBJ1-1	TRBV20-1	few	CSARDDTGGNTEAFF
TRBJ1-4	TRBV30	medium-sized	CAWSVIGEKLFF
TRBJ2-5	TRBV6-2/TRBV6-3	many	CASTPVSGTPQETQYF
TRBJ2-1	TRBV27	.	CASSEASGRAGSYNEQFF
TRBJ2-2	TRBV6-4	many	CASSEIDGIGELFF
TRBJ2-7	TRBV20-1	few	CSASGTGLPYEQYF
TRBJ2-2	TRBV19	large	CASSTTSTGTGELFF